Following are 32 T cell receptor beta chains from one sample sequenced in a study of cytomegalovirus exposure and HLA in healthy donors. PCR employed 60 Vbeta and 13 Jbeta primers. Generated by immunoSEQ multiplex PCR, the TCRdb table keeps only in-frame clones and is missing some. Here the sample spans some 78,000 clones, 80% being singletons. The specimen sequenced was PBMCs. These receptors originate from a man aged 50-60 years in good health and CMV-seropositive.

The rearrangement uses TRBV6-5 and TRBJ2-3; 7 bases map to TRBD2. This CDR3 comprises 16 residues. CDR1 is MNHEY and CDR2 is SVGAGI in the germline V gene. V was clipped by 2 bases and J by 1 base; unmatched bases: 6. In DNA, the CDR3 is TGTGCCAGCAGTTACACGGGGGAGGGCGGCACAGATACGCAGTATTTT. Its protein product is CASSYTGEGGTDTQYF.

V gene TRBV27 combines with J gene TRBJ2-2; unclear D gene. V lost 8 bases and J 5 bases, leaving 9 bases between the germline ends. This CDR3 is built from 12 residues. The germline V gene has CDR1 MNHEY and CDR2 SMNVEV (reference sequence). In DNA form, the CDR3 reads TGTGCCAGCCGTGGCTTTACCGGGGAGCTGTTTTTT. Translating it yields CASRGFTGELFF.

The chain combines TRBV6-1 with TRBJ1-5; 7 nucleotides line up with TRBD1. V lost 5 bases and J lost 4; bases outside the gene matches: 2. Germline-derived CDR1 and CDR2 are MNHNS and SASEGT. There are 13 residues in the CDR3. The CDR3 DNA reads TGTGCCAGCAGTTGGGACAGAAATCAGCCCCAGCATTTT. It codes for CASSWDRNQPQHF.

The chain joins TRBV13 to TRBJ2-7; D remains unclear. Per the germline V gene, CDR1 is PRHDT and CDR2 is FYEKMQ (reference sequence). The V gene lost 4 bases and the J gene lost 3 bases, with 19 bases spanning the gap. The CDR3 totals 16 residues. In nucleotides, the CDR3 is TGTGCCAGCAGCTATACCAGGCCTCGCATTTTCTACGAGCAGTACTTC. It encodes CASSYTRPRIFYEQYF. The whole variable domain, filled in from reference TRBV13 and TRBJ2-7, reads AAGVIQSPRHLIKEKRETATLKCYPIPRHDTVYWYQQGPGQDPQFLISFYEKMQSDKGSIPDRFSAQQFSDYHSELNMSSLELGDSALYFCASSYTRPRIFYEQYFGPGTRLTVT.

Details on this clone: Other DNA sequences in this sample translate to the same CDR3. The chain employs TRBV19 and TRBJ1-5; weak D call: TRBD1 (6 bases). Trimming stripped 3 bases from V and 2 bases from J, with 8 bases between. The CDR3 runs 14 residues. CDR1 LNHDA and CDR2 SQIVND come from the germline V gene (reference sequence). The CDR3 region is CASSIWTGNQPQHF. The CDR3, as DNA: TGTGCCAGTAGTATTTGGACAGGCAATCAGCCCCAGCATTTT. Filled out from reference TRBV19 and TRBJ1-5, the complete variable domain reads DGGITQSPKYLFRKEGQNVTLSCEQNLNHDAMYWYRQDPGQGLRLIYYSQIVNDFQKGDIAEGYSVSREKKESFPLTVTSAQKNPTAFYLCASSIWTGNQPQHFGDGTRLSIL.

The sample holds one count of this clone. The chain carries TRBV19 and TRBJ2-3, with TRBD2 matching 9 bases. Per germline, CDR1 LNHDA and CDR2 SQIVND (reference sequence). This CDR3 spans 16 amino acids. Trimming at V came to 7 bases and at J to 4 bases, leaving 12 bases not matched to a gene. CDR3 DNA: TGTGCCAGTACCCAAGGGGTAGCGGGAGTCTCAGATACGCAGTATTTT. As protein: CASTQGVAGVSDTQYF.

The V gene is TRBV6-1, the J gene TRBJ1-1, with D possibly being TRBD1 (6 bases). Germline CDR1 MNHNS, CDR2 SASEGT. V was pared by 10 bases and J by 6 bases, with 21 bases between. CDR3 length equals 14 residues. The CDR3 coding sequence is TGTGCCACCCAGGGGCCAGTCCTTGGGGCTGAAGCTTTCTTT. Its translation is CATQGPVLGAEAFF.

The chain is built from TRBV5-8 and TRBJ2-7; the match to TRBD2 covers 7 bases. This CDR3 has 13 amino acids. The junction had 3 bases not matched to a gene; V was cut back by 2 bases and J by 4 bases. Germline CDR1 SGHTS, CDR2 YDEGEE. The CDR3 reads CASSFSAGYEQYF. The CDR3 DNA reads as TGTGCCAGCAGCTTCTCAGCGGGATACGAGCAGTACTTC.

The sample holds a few counts of this clone. The J gene is TRBJ2-7, the V gene TRBV15, with 7 bases identical to TRBD1. This CDR3 region has 14 residues. Germline V gene lookup returns CDR1 LNHNV and CDR2 YYDKDF (reference sequence). Trimming at V came to 0 bases and at J to 3 bases, leaving 2 bases not matched to a gene. The CDR3 DNA sequence: TGTGCCACCAGCAGAGATGCAGGGGGCTACGAGCAGTACTTC. Protein product: CATSRDAGGYEQYF.

The chain recombines TRBV14 with TRBJ2-4, with 7 positions matching TRBD2. CDR1 is SGHDN, CDR2 FVKESK, per germline. V was clipped by 1 base and J by 4 bases; unmatched bases: 22. This CDR3 region has 21 residues. The CDR3 sequence is CASSQGRIPSAGDMTKNIQYF. CDR3 in DNA: TGTGCCAGCAGCCAAGGGAGAATCCCTAGCGCGGGAGACATGACAAAAAACATTCAGTACTTC.

The chain uses TRBV6-1 and TRBJ2-1; 7 bases map to TRBD2. The CDR3 loop spans 15 amino acids. Losses at the gene ends were 11 bases for V and 7 bases for J; bases not matched to a gene: 17. The germline gives CDR1 MNHNS, CDR2 SASEGT. CDR3 protein: CAASGREGFRNEQFF. CDR3 sequence (DNA): TGTGCCGCATCGGGGAGGGAGGGGTTTCGGAATGAGCAGTTCTTC.

The chain carries TRBV27 and TRBJ1-6; 7 nucleotides align to TRBD1. Looked up from germline, CDR1 is MNHEY and CDR2 is SMNVEV (reference sequence). The CDR3 is 14 amino acids. After removal of 5 bases from V and 7 bases from J, the junction contained 5 bases not matched to a gene. The CDR3 bases are TGTGCCAGCAGTCTACAGGGGAACAATTCACCCCTCCACTTT. Its translation: CASSLQGNNSPLHF.

This clone was seen more than once but under ten times. The chain is built from TRBV6-5 and TRBJ2-3; D not certain. V shed 5 bases and J shed 5 bases, with 5 bases lying between them. This CDR3 is 11 amino acids long. Germline values: CDR1 MNHEY, CDR2 SVGAGI. CDR3 nucleotides: TGTGCCAGCAGTACAGAAGATACGCAGTATTTT. Protein: CASSTEDTQYF.

The V gene is TRBV2, the J gene TRBJ2-5; possible D gene TRBD1, 6 bases. V gave up 8 bases and J gave up 2 bases, with 12 bases separating them. CDR3 length equals 13 residues. Germline CDR1 and CDR2: SNHLY and FYNNEI. The CDR3, as DNA: TGTGCCAGCTGGGCAGGGGCTCAAGAGACCCAGTACTTC. Translating gives CASWAGAQETQYF.

The chain combines TRBV7-9 with TRBJ2-5; 10 bases agree with TRBD2. The DNA end lines up better with TRBJ2-7; the J call may be wrong. Germline CDR1 is SEHNR and CDR2 is FQNEAQ (reference sequence). The CDR3 spans 14 residues. The CDR3 is CASSSLAGAHEQYF. The CDR3 nucleotides read TGTGCCAGCAGCTCCCTAGCGGGAGCCCACGAGCAGTACTTC.

This chain joins TRBV5-1 and TRBJ2-4; the D gene is possibly TRBD1 (6 bases). In germline, CDR1 is SGHRS, CDR2 YFSETQ. Trimming pared 3 bases from V and 0 bases from J, leaving 13 bases between. The CDR3 is 16 amino acids. The CDR3 region is CASSSGQRVAKNIQYF. In nucleotides, the CDR3 is TGCGCCAGCAGCTCAGGACAGCGAGTAGCCAAAAACATTCAGTACTTC.

This rearrangement joins TRBV14 to TRBJ2-2; D remains unclear. Germline V gene lookup returns CDR1 SGHDN and CDR2 FVKESK. Trimming removed 4 bases at V and 2 bases at J, with 5 bases between. CDR3 length: 13 amino acids. The CDR3 coding sequence is TGTGCCAGCAGCCCCCTTAACACCGGGGAGCTGTTTTTT. It translates to CASSPLNTGELFF. Drawing the rest from reference TRBV14 and TRBJ2-2, the complete variable domain is EAGVTQFPSHSVIEKGQTVTLRCDPISGHDNLYWYRRVMGKEIKFLLHFVKESKQDESGMPNNRFLAERTGGTYSTLKVQPAELEDSGVYFCASSPLNTGELFFGEGSRLTVL.

The chain links TRBV7-9 to TRBJ2-7, with 8 nucleotides matching TRBD1. The CDR3 is made up of 14 amino acids. V was clipped by 3 bases and J by 4 bases; unmatched bases: 5. Germline assignment: CDR1 SEHNR and CDR2 FQNEAQ (reference sequence). The CDR3 region is CASSLTGAAYEQYF. In DNA, the CDR3 is TGTGCCAGCAGCTTGACAGGGGCAGCGTACGAGCAGTACTTC.

This clone showed up just once. The chain joins TRBV21-1 to TRBJ2-7; TRBD2 is the table's D call, not checked against the DNA. TRBV21-1 has pseudogene status. CDR3 size: 21 residues. CDR3 sequence (DNA): TGTGCCAGCAGCAAATTCCCCTGGGGGGGCCCTCCTGCTTCCGCCTCCTACGAGCAGTACTTC. As protein: CASSKFPWGGPPASASYEQYF.

The chain has TRBV6-6 and TRBJ2-7, with 11 bases that match TRBD1. The trim removed 8 bases at V and 3 bases at J, leaving 9 bases unmatched. Germline V gene lookup returns CDR1 MNHNY and CDR2 SVGAGI (reference sequence). The CDR3 is made up of 15 amino acids. CDR3: CASCRPGQGVYEQYF. The CDR3 DNA sequence: TGTGCCAGCTGCCGACCGGGACAGGGGGTCTACGAGCAGTACTTC.

The V and J genes are TRBV6-6 and TRBJ2-7; 7 bases agree with TRBD1. The CDR3 has 14 amino acids. The germline V gene has CDR1 MNHNY and CDR2 SVGAGI (reference sequence). Unmatched junction bases numbered 5, after V lost 2 bases and J lost 4 bases. The CDR3 loop is CASSYLTGVYEQYF. CDR3 nucleotide sequence: TGTGCCAGCAGTTACCTTACAGGGGTGTACGAGCAGTACTTC.

The chain links TRBV7-7 to TRBJ2-1; TRBD1 aligns across 9 bases. CDR3 size: 13 residues. Per the germline V gene, CDR1 is SSHAT and CDR2 is FNYEAQ (reference sequence). V trimming: 3 bases; J trimming: 11 bases; junction bases outside the gene matches: 5. The CDR3 protein is CASSFGQGSKQFF. The CDR3 nucleotides read TGTGCCAGCAGCTTCGGACAGGGGAGTAAGCAGTTCTTC.

The chain is built from TRBV2 and TRBJ1-5; D is perhaps TRBD1 (5 bases). The CDR3 totals 16 residues. Germline V CDR1 and CDR2: SNHLY, FYNNEI. The ends were cut back, 1 base at V and 6 bases at J, with 16 bases in the middle. This CDR3 is CASSEEGLRGTQPQHF. CDR3 nucleotides: TGTGCCAGCAGTGAAGAGGGGCTGCGGGGCACTCAGCCCCAGCATTTT.

V gene TRBV29-1 combines with J gene TRBJ2-1; 8 nucleotides match TRBD2. The CDR3 consists of 11 residues. From germline, CDR1 is SQVTM and CDR2 ANQGSEA. V gave up 8 bases and J gave up 6 bases; unmatched junction bases: 3. The CDR3 DNA follows: TGCAGCCAAGGGACTAGCAATGAGCAGTTCTTC. As protein: CSQGTSNEQFF.

This sequence joins TRBV27 and TRBJ2-7; D possibly corresponds to TRBD1 (6 bases). Trimming took off 10 bases at V and 0 bases at J, with 13 bases between the two ends. This CDR3 has 13 amino acids. Germline V CDR1 and CDR2: MNHEY, SMNVEV (reference sequence). In DNA form, the CDR3 reads TGTGCCACGGGGACATACCGCTCCTACGAGCAGTACTTC. Amino acid sequence: CATGTYRSYEQYF.

This chain connects TRBV25-1 to TRBJ1-1, with D perhaps matching TRBD1 (5 bases). Trimming removed 6 bases from V and 2 bases from J, with 10 bases in between. Germline CDR1 is MGHDK and CDR2 is SYGVNS. The CDR3 consists of 13 residues. The CDR3 coding sequence is TGTGCCAGCAGGATGACAGAAAACACTGAAGCTTTCTTT. Encoded protein: CASRMTENTEAFF.

About this clone: At one end the junction does not follow the germline gene, possibly because of a read error. The chain couples TRBV6-1 to TRBJ1-2, with 7 bases matching TRBD1. The CDR3 loop spans 13 amino acids. CDR1 MNHNS and CDR2 SASEGT come from the germline V gene. The CDR3, as DNA: TGTGCCACCAGTACAGACAGGGCGTATGGCTACACCTTC. Protein product: CATSTDRAYGYTF.

The chain combines TRBV30 with TRBJ1-5; tentative D call: TRBD1 (6 bases). The CDR3 runs 15 residues. Germline CDR1 reads GTSNPN; CDR2 reads SVGIG (reference sequence). The V end was cut by 0 bases, the J end by 11 bases, with 20 bases between. CDR3 region: CAWSVTDSGIGAQHF. CDR3 bases: TGTGCCTGGAGTGTCACGGACAGCGGGATCGGGGCCCAGCATTTT.

The chain is built from TRBV5-4 and TRBJ1-1; D call uncertain. The germline gives CDR1 SGHNT, CDR2 YYREEE (reference sequence). The V gene lost 3 bases and the J gene lost 4 bases, with 13 bases spanning the gap. The CDR3 is 14 residues long. The CDR3 DNA reads as TGTGCCAGCAGCTCCCAAGGTCGGGGCACTGAAGCTTTCTTT. Its translation is CASSSQGRGTEAFF.

This chain connects TRBV27 to TRBJ1-1; D remains ambiguous. The germline V gene has CDR1 MNHEY and CDR2 SMNVEV (reference sequence). CDR3 length: 12 residues. V dropped 7 bases and J dropped 6 bases, with 12 bases sitting between them. CDR3 region: CASTSGGSEAFF. Here the CDR3 DNA reads TGTGCCAGCACATCAGGAGGCTCTGAAGCTTTCTTT.

This rearrangement joins TRBV27 to TRBJ2-5; 11 nucleotides line up with TRBD2. The ends lost 5 bases at V and 4 bases at J; junction bases unmatched: 9. Germline loops: CDR1 MNHEY, CDR2 SMNVEV (reference sequence). This CDR3 is 16 amino acids long. CDR3 in amino acids: CASSHLLAGGPETQYF. Here the CDR3 DNA reads TGTGCCAGCAGTCACCTTTTAGCGGGAGGGCCAGAGACCCAGTACTTC.

The chain links TRBV7-9 to TRBJ2-5, with D unclear. From germline, CDR1 is SEHNR and CDR2 FQNEAQ (reference sequence). The V gene lost 4 bases and the J gene lost 4 bases, with 10 bases spanning the gap. There are 13 residues in the CDR3. For the CDR3, the DNA is TGTGCCAGCAGCTCACTATCCCGAGAGACCCAGTACTTC. It specifies CASSSLSRETQYF.